The next 11 T cell receptor beta chains were all read from a single sample in a study of blood T cells in healthy people across ages. For the second PCR, which ran for about 6 to 11 cycles, a sample-barcoded 5' primer and a J-beta primer mix were used. TCRdb passed the 5' RACE reads through MiXCR, listing each CDR3 protein once. This table has 750,000 to 950,000 distinct CDR3 sequences, about 26% appearing once. These sequences were also reported in another study, on T cells of mothers and their children.

The source material was blood. The receptors were sampled from a boy younger than 18 in good health.

CDR3 residues: CASSLQRDIPGNTIYF. DNA for the CDR3: TGTGCCAGCAGTTTACAGAGGGACATCCCTGGAAACACCATATATTTT. This sequence joins TRBV6-6 and TRBJ1-3; TRBD1 is a possible D gene (6 bases). CDR3 size: 16 residues. Per germline, CDR1 MNHNY and CDR2 SVGAGI (reference sequence). Trimming took off 4 bases at V and 2 bases at J, with 15 bases between the two ends.

This chain links TRBV4-1 with TRBJ1-5, with D perhaps matching TRBD1 (5 bases). V lost 0 bases and J lost 5, with 14 bases in between. Germline loops: CDR1 MGHRA, CDR2 YSYEKL. The CDR3 spans 16 residues. The CDR3 nucleotides are TGCGCCAGCAGCCAAGATGTCGACAGAATCGATCAGCCCCAGCATTTT. Its protein product is CASSQDVDRIDQPQHF.

Only a few counts were recorded for this clonotype. V and J are TRBV6-1 and TRBJ2-5, with a possible D match to TRBD2 (7 bases). CDR3 length: 17 residues. CDR1 is MNHNS and CDR2 is SASEGT in the germline V gene. V was trimmed by 2 bases and J by 5 bases, leaving 21 bases between them. CDR3 region: CASSEPLKKGGWETQYF. CDR3 nucleotide sequence: TGTGCCAGCAGTGAACCCCTCAAAAAGGGGGGGTGGGAGACCCAGTACTTC.

This clonotype came up a few times. V and J are TRBV10-1 and TRBJ2-7; possible D gene TRBD1, 5 bases. The germline V gene encodes CDR1 WNHNN and CDR2 SYGVQD (reference sequence). The V end lost 0 bases, the J end lost 4 bases, and 10 bases lay between the germline ends. The CDR3 loop spans 14 amino acids. CDR3 protein: CASSESRQPYEQYF. The CDR3 DNA reads TGCGCCAGCAGTGAGTCGAGACAGCCGTACGAGCAGTACTTC.

The genes are TRBV20-1 and TRBJ1-5; D gene ambiguous. In germline, CDR1 is DFQATT, CDR2 SNEGSKA (reference sequence). With 5 bases removed from V and 0 bases from J, the gap between germline ends came to 8 bases. This CDR3 contains 13 residues. In DNA form, the CDR3 reads TGCAGTGCTCCCGGCGGTAGCAATCAGCCCCAGCATTTT. This sequence encodes CSAPGGSNQPQHF.

A note on this clonotype: This may stem from a read error, because a much larger clone lies one nucleotide away. This chain links TRBV20-1 with TRBJ2-5; 11 bases are a match to TRBD2. Germline CDR1 DFQATT, CDR2 SNEGSKA (reference sequence). The length of the CDR3 is 19 residues. Written as DNA, the CDR3 is TGCAATGCTAGTAAACCCCGATTCACTAGCGGGGGCCTTAAAGAGACCCAGTACTTC. Amino acids: CNASKPRFTSGGLKETQYF.

This clonotype was counted between two and nine times. J is TRBJ2-4 and V is TRBV29-1, with D uncertain. This CDR3 is 13 amino acids long. Trimming stripped 7 bases from V and 0 bases from J, with 10 bases between. Germline V gene data show CDR1 as SQVTM and CDR2 as ANQGSEA. CDR3: CSAATVAKNIQYF. CDR3 DNA: TGCAGCGCCGCCACAGTAGCCAAAAACATTCAGTACTTC.

This sequence joins TRBV5-1 and TRBJ2-5; weak D call: TRBD2 (7 bases). Germline V CDR1 and CDR2: SGHRS, YFSETQ. V gave up 0 bases and J gave up 1 base, with 19 bases separating them. The CDR3 sequence is 18 residues long. The CDR3 is CASSLAAGARPLQETQYF. The CDR3, as DNA: TGCGCCAGCAGCTTGGCGGCGGGGGCCAGGCCTCTCCAAGAGACCCAGTACTTC. Full variable domain (outside the CDR3, taken from reference TRBV5-1 and TRBJ2-5): KAGVTQTPRYLIKTRGQQVTLSCSPISGHRSVSWYQQTPGQGLQFLFEYFSETQRNKGNFPGRFSGRQFSNSRSEMNVSTLELGDSALYLCASSLAAGARPLQETQYFGPGTRLLVL.

In this sample, this clonotype turned up a few times. One end of the junction does not line up with germline, which may come from a read error. This chain links TRBV12-3 or TRBV12-4 with TRBJ2-7; 7 bases are a match to TRBD2. The CDR3 covers 11 residues. The CDR3 reads CASSFGLGVSF. For the CDR3, the DNA is TGTGCCAGCAGTTTCGGACTAGGCGTATCGTTC.

This rearrangement joins TRBV7-2 to TRBJ1-4; the match to TRBD1 covers 8 bases. Germline V CDR1 and CDR2: SGHTA, FQGNSA. V was pared by 1 base and J by 3 bases, with 4 bases of the junction left unmatched. This CDR3 has 16 residues. DNA for the CDR3: TGTGCCAGCAGCTTAGGCCGGGGACAGGCTAATGAAAAACTGTTTTTT. Translating gives CASSLGRGQANEKLFF.

The table lists this clonotype with a few counts. The chain recombines TRBV10-3 with TRBJ2-5, with TRBD1 as a possible D gene (6 bases). CDR3 size: 13 residues. V was clipped by 3 bases and J by 1 base, with 6 bases between them. CDR1 and CDR2 from the germline V gene are ENHRY and SYGVKD. CDR3 residues: CAISEGGQETQYF. DNA for the CDR3: TGTGCCATCAGTGAAGGGGGCCAAGAGACCCAGTACTTC.